This TCR beta chain was sequenced in a study of T cells in localized non-small cell lung cancer. The CDR3 loop spans 14 amino acids. Trimming left V 7 bases short and J 6 bases short, with 16 bases between. The repertoire was sequenced with immunoSEQ multiplex PCR; TCRdb's copy has only in-frame clones and lacks some. This table holds around 4,800 clones, 25% to 35% found once. J is TRBJ2-1 and V is TRBV6-7; the D call may be TRBD1 or TRBD2 (5 bases each). TRBV6-7 is assigned to the ORF class and has an uncertain function. The sequence derives from a man between 40 and 70 years old with stage III squamous cell lung carcinoma. Sequenced material: lung tumor tissue, taken before any cancer treatment. The CDR3 bases are TGTGCCAGCACCTTAAGGGGAGTCAGCAATGAGCAGTTCTTC. It translates to CASTLRGVSNEQFF.